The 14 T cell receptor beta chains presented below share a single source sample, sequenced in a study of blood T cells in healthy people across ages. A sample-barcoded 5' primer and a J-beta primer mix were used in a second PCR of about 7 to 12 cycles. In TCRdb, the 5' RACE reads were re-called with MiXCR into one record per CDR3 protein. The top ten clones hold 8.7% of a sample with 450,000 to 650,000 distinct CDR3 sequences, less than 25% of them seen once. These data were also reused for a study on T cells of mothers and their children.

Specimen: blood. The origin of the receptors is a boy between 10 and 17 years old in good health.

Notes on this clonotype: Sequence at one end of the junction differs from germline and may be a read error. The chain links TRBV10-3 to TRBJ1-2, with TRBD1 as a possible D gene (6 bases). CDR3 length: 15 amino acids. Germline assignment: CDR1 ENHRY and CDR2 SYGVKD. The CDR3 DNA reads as TGTACCATCAGTGGTACCGGACAGTCCGGGCGCGGCTACACCTTC. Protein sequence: CTISGTGQSGRGYTF.

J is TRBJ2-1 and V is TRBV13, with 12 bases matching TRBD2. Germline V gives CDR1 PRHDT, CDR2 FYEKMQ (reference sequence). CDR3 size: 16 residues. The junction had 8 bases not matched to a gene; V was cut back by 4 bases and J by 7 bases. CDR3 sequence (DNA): TGTGCCAGCAGCTCTCGGACTAGCGGGAAGTGGAATGAGCAGTTCTTC. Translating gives CASSSRTSGKWNEQFF.

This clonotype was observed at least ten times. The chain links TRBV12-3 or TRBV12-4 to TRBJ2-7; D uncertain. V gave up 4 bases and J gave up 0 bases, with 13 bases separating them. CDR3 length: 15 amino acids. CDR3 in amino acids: CASSSGVATSYEQYF. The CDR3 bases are TGTGCCAGCAGTTCCGGAGTAGCCACCTCCTACGAGCAGTACTTC.

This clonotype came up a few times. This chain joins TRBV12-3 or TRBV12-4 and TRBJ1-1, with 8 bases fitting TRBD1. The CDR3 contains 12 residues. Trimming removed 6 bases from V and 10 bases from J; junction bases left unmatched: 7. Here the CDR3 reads CASRLRGLVAFF. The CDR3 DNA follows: TGTGCCAGCAGGCTCAGGGGGCTGGTAGCTTTCTTT.

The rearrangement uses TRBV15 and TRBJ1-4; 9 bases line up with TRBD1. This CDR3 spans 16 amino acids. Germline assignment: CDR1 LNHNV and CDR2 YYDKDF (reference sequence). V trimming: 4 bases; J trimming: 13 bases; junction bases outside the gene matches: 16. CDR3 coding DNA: TGTGCCACCAGCACGGGACGGGGACAGGGAAGTGTAAGACTGTTTTTT. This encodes CATSTGRGQGSVRLFF.

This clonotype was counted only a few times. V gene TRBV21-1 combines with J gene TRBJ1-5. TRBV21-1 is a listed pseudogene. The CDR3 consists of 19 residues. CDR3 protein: CASSKAQAGGPYSNQPQHF. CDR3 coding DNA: TGTGCCAGCAGCAAAGCCCAAGCCGGGGGCCCCTATAGCAATCAGCCCCAGCATTTT.

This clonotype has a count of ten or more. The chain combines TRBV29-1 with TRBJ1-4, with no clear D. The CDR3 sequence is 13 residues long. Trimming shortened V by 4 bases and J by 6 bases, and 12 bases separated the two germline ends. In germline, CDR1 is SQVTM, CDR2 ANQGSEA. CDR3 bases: TGCAGCGTTGGGGATATGGGCGATGAAAAACTGTTTTTT. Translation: CSVGDMGDEKLFF. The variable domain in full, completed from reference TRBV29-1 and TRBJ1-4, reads SAVISQKPSRDICQRGTSLTIQCQVDSQVTMMFWYRQQPGQSLTLIATANQGSEATYESGFVIDKFPISRPNLTFSTLTVSNMSPEDSSIYLCSVGDMGDEKLFFGSGTQLSVL.

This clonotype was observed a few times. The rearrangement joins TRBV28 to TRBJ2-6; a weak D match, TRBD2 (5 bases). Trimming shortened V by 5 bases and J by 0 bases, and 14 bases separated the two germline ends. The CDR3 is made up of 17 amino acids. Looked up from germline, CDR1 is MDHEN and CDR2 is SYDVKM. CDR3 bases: TGTGCCAGCAGTCCTCTCTCTGGGAGCTCTGGGGCCAACGTCCTGACTTTC. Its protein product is CASSPLSGSSGANVLTF.

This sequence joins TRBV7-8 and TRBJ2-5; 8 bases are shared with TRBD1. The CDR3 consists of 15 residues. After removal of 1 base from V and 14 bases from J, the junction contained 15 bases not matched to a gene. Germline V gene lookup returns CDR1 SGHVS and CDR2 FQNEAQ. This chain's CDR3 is CASSLGHDRGNEHYF. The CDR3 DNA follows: TGTGCCAGCAGCTTAGGACACGACAGGGGTAACGAGCATTACTTC.

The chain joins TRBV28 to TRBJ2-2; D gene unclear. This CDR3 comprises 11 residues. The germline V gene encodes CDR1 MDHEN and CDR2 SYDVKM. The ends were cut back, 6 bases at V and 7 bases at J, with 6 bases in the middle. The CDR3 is CASRRLGELFF. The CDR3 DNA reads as TGTGCCAGCAGACGCCTCGGGGAGCTGTTTTTT.

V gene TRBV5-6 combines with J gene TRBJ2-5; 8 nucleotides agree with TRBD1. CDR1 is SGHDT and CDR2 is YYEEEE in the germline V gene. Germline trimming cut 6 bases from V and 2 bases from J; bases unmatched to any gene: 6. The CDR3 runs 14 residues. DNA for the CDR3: TGTGCCAGCAACTTCGGACAGGGACAAGAGACCCAGTACTTC. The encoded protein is CASNFGQGQETQYF.

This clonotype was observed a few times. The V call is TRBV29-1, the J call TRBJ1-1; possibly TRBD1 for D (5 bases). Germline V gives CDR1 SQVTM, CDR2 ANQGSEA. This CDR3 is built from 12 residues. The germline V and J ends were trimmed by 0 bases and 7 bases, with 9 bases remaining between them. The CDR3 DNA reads TGCAGCGTTGAAGAGAACAGGCATGAAGCTTTCTTT. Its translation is CSVEENRHEAFF.

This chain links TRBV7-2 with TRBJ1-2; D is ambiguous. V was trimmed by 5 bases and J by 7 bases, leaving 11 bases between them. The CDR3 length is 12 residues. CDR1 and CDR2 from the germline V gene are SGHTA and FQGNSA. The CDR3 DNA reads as TGTGCCAGCAGCCTTAATTTTGGTGGCTACACCTTC. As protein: CASSLNFGGYTF.

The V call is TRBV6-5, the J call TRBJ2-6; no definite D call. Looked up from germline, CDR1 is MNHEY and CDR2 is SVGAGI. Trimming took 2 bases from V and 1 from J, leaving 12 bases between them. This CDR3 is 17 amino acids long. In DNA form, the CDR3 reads TGTGCCAGCAGTTACCGAGTAGATGTTTCTGGGGCCAACGTCCTGACTTTC. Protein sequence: CASSYRVDVSGANVLTF.